This T cell receptor beta chain is from a study of blood T cell repertoires in COVID-19. The wider study: Researchers got acute and convalescent COVID-19 samples from the United States, Italy and Spain.

Method: immunoSEQ multiplex PCR; TCRdb's copy keeps in-frame clones and lacks some. Among roughly 240,000 clones, around 86% were seen once, and the ten largest hold about 3.5%. The sequence came from a man younger than 30 with active or convalescent COVID-19. Sequenced: peripheral blood.

DNA of the CDR3: TGTGCCAGCAGCAATACGAATCAGCGGAGAGCCTCCTACGAGCAGTACTTC. Translating gives CASSNTNQRRASYEQYF. The chain carries TRBV21-1 and TRBJ2-7; TRBD2, the D gene given by the table, was not confirmed from the DNA. TRBV21-1 is a pseudogene. The CDR3 consists of 17 residues.